These 7 T cell receptor beta chains were all obtained from the same sample, sequenced in a study of shared clonotypes between healthy human individuals. Naive CD8 populations comprised CD45RO-negative cells positively selected for CCR7, excluding terminally differentiated effector memory CD45RA+ cells. Data came from immunoSEQ multiplex PCR; TCRdb stores just in-frame clones and leaves some out. The data show 500,000 to 700,000 clones, roughly 95% seen once. Sequencing was carried out using naive CD8+ T cells sorted from blood. The receptors were sampled from a woman aged 25-40 years in good health.

The rearrangement uses TRBV9 and TRBJ1-1; 7 bases are a match to TRBD1. The CDR3 extends over 18 amino acids. J gave up 5 bases and V 4 bases, and 20 bases lay outside the gene matches. Germline lookup yields CDR1 SGDLS and CDR2 YYNGEE. The CDR3 nucleotides read TGTGCCAGCAGCCTAATTCCAGGGGGTGAGAACCCAACGACTGAAGCTTTCTTT. This gives the protein CASSLIPGGENPTTEAFF.

Comments on this clone: This sample also contains other DNA sequences that code for the same CDR3. The rearrangement uses TRBV11-2 and TRBJ2-7; no reliable D call. V lost 1 base and J lost 5, with 6 bases in between. The CDR3 is 12 residues long. Germline assignment: CDR1 SGHAT and CDR2 FQNNGV. CDR3 in amino acids: CASSLGDNEQYF. In nucleotides, the CDR3 is TGTGCCAGCAGCTTAGGGGATAACGAGCAGTACTTC. The entire variable domain, with the rest obtained from reference TRBV11-2 and TRBJ2-7, is as follows: EAGVAQSPRYKIIEKRQSVAFWCNPISGHATLYWYQQILGQGPKLLIQFQNNGVVDDSQLPKDRFSAERLKGVDSTLKIQPAKLEDSAVYLCASSLGDNEQYFGPGTRLTVT.

The chain uses TRBV19 and TRBJ2-7; D might be TRBD2 (5 bases). In germline, CDR1 is LNHDA, CDR2 SQIVND (reference sequence). The CDR3 runs 15 residues. V lost 6 bases and J lost 4, with 19 bases in between. For the CDR3, the DNA is TGTGCCAGTAGCACGCTCCTCCAGTCGGGGTACGAGCAGTACTTC. Translating it yields CASSTLLQSGYEQYF.

This clone showed up just once. This rearrangement joins TRBV5-1 to TRBJ2-4, with TRBD2 identical over 10 bases. V was pared by 4 bases and J by 3 bases, with 13 bases of the junction left unmatched. The germline CDR1 and CDR2 sequences are SGHRS and YFSETQ. This CDR3 is built from 18 residues. The CDR3 DNA is TGCGCCAGCAGCGTCCAACTAGCGGGACCCAAGGGCAAAAACATTCAGTACTTC. Translating it yields CASSVQLAGPKGKNIQYF.

This rearrangement joins TRBV5-6 to TRBJ2-7; a possible D gene is TRBD1 (5 bases). V lost 5 bases and J lost 7, with 22 bases in between. CDR1 SGHDT and CDR2 YYEEEE come from the germline V gene. The CDR3 loop spans 15 amino acids. The CDR3 DNA reads TGTGCCAGCAGAGGAGTGCCAGGAGCTCCAGGGGAGCAGTACTTC. It translates to CASRGVPGAPGEQYF.

This clone was picked up a small number of times. This chain uses TRBV2 with TRBJ2-2; D unclear. Germline assignment: CDR1 SNHLY and CDR2 FYNNEI. The CDR3 contains 12 residues. Trimming pared 11 bases from V and 6 bases from J, leaving 13 bases between. CDR3 loop: CAVNGESGELFF. DNA of the CDR3: TGTGCCGTTAATGGAGAATCCGGGGAGCTGTTTTTT.

The chain has TRBV27 and TRBJ2-5; TRBD1 aligns across 9 bases. The end of the DNA fits TRBJ2-7 better, so the J call may be wrong. The CDR3 is 13 residues long. Germline V lookup: CDR1 MNHEY, CDR2 SMNVEV (reference sequence). The chain's CDR3 is CASSWTGEYEQYF. In DNA form, the CDR3 reads TGTGCCAGTTCGTGGACAGGGGAATACGAGCAGTACTTC.